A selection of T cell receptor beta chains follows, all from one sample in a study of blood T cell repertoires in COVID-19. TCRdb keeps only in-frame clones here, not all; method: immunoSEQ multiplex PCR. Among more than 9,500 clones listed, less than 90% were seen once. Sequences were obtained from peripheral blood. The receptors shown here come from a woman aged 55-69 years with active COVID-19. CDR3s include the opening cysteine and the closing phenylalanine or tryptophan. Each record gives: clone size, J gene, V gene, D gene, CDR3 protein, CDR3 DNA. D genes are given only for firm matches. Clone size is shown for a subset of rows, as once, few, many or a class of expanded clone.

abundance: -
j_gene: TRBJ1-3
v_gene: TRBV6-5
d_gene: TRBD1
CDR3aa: CASSSNRGAAGNTIYF
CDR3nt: TGTGCCAGCAGTTCTAACAGGGGAGCTGCTGGAAACACCATATATTTT

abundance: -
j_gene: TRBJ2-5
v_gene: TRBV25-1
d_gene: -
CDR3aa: CASSVEAETQYF
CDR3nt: TGTGCCAGCAGTGTGGAGGCGGAGACCCAGTACTTC

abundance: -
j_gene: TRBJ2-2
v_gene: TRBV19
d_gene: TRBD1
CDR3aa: CATPRDRGLQSPGELFF
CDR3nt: TGTGCCACCCCCCGGGACAGGGGGCTCCAATCACCCGGGGAGCTGTTTTTT

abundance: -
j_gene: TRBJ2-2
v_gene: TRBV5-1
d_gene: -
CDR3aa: CASSSGSNTGELFF
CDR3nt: TGCGCCAGCAGCTCCGGTTCGAACACCGGGGAGCTGTTTTTT

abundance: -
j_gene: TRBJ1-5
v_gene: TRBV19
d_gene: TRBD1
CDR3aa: CASNTGGSTQHF
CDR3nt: TGTGCCAGTAATACAGGGGGCTCGACCCAGCATTTT

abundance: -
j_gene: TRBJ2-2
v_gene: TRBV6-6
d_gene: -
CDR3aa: CASSYRTDTGELFF
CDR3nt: TGTGCCAGCAGCTACAGGACAGACACCGGGGAGCTGTTTTTT

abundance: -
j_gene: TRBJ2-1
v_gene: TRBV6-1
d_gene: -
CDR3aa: CASGLQGRNEQFF
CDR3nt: TGTGCCAGCGGGCTTCAGGGTAGGAATGAGCAGTTCTTC

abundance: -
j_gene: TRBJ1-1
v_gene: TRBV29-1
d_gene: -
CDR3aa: CSVDRDAEAFF
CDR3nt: TGCAGCGTTGACAGGGATGCTGAAGCTTTCTTT

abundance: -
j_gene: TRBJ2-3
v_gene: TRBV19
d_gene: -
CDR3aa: CASSPPPPGDTQYF
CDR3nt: TGTGCCAGTAGTCCCCCCCCACCGGGGGATACGCAGTATTTT

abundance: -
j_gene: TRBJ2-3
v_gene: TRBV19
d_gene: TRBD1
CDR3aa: CASSMTGRTDTQYF
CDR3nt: TGTGCCAGTAGTATGACAGGGAGAACAGATACGCAGTATTTT

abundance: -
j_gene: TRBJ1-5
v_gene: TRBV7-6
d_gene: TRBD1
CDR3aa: CASSPREGGGNQPQHF
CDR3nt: TGTGCCAGCAGCCCTCGGGAAGGGGGCGGCAATCAGCCCCAGCATTTT

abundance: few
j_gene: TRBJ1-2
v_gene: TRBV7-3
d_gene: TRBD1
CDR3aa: CASSPMTGEKNGYTF
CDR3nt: TGTGCCAGCAGCCCCATGACAGGGGAGAAAAATGGCTACACCTTC

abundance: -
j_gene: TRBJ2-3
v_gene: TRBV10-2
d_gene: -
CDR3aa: CASSESPVSTDTQYF
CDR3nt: TGCGCCAGCAGTGAGTCTCCAGTTTCGACAGATACGCAGTATTTT

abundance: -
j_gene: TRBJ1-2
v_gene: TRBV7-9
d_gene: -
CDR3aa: CASILLFGQGIDTF
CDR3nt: -

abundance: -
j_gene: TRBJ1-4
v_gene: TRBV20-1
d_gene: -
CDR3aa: CSASVGAATNEKLFF
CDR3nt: TGCAGTGCTAGTGTTGGGGCCGCAACTAATGAAAAACTGTTTTTT

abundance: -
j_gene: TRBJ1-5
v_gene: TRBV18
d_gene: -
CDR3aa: CASSPRGGSNQPQHF
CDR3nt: TGTGCCAGCTCACCTAGGGGGGGGAGCAATCAGCCCCAGCATTTT

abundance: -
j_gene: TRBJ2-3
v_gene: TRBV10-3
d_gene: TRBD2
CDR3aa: CAIRASGGPVDTQYF
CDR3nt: TGTGCCATCAGGGCTAGCGGGGGTCCAGTAGATACGCAGTATTTT

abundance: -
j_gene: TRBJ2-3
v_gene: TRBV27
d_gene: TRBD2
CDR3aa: CASSWVAGADTQYF
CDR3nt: TGTGCCAGCAGTTGGGTTGCGGGAGCCGATACGCAGTATTTT

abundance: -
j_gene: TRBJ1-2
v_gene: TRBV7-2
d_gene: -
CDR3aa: CASSLVGGGKGYTF
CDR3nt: TGTGCCAGCAGCTTAGTTGGGGGGGGAAAAGGCTACACCTTC

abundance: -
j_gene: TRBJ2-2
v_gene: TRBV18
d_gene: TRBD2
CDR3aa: CASSRGLATTGELFF
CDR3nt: TGTGCCAGCTCCCGCGGACTAGCGACAACCGGGGAGCTGTTTTTT